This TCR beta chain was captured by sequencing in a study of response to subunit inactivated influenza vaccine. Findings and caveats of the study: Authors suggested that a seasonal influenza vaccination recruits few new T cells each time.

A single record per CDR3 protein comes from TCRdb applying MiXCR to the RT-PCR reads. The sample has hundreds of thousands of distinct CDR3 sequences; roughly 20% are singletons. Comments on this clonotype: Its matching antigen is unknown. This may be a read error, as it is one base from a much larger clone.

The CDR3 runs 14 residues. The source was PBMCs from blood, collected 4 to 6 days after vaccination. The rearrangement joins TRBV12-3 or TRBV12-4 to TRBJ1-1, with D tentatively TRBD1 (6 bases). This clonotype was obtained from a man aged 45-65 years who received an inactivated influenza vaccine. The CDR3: CASQKGHRDTEALF. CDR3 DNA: TGTGCCAGCCAAAAAGGGCACCGGGACACTGAAGCTTTATTT.